These 19 T cell receptor beta chains originate from one sample sequenced in a study of CD4 T cells in relation to SARS-CoV-2 and coronaviruses. No antigen has been assigned to these receptors. Sequencing used immunoSEQ multiplex PCR; TCRdb keeps in-frame clones, though not all of them. The sample carries about 21,000 clones, about 66% recorded once. CD4+ T cells from unexposed donors were obtained before the COVID-19 pandemic (2011-2018). The cells were cultured for about ten days before CD4+ T cells were isolated. The sample comprised CD4+ T cells from PBMCs, cultured in vitro. The receptors were gathered from a human donor in good health.

The chain is built from TRBV3-1 (or the pseudogene TRBV3-2) and TRBJ1-2; D unclear. The CDR3 has 15 residues. V was pared by 1 base and J by 3 bases, with 12 bases between. From germline, CDR1 is LGHDT and CDR2 YNNKEL (reference sequence). CDR3: CASSQVYSPYYGYTF. The CDR3 coding sequence is TGTGCCAGCAGCCAAGTCTACTCTCCTTACTATGGCTACACCTTC.

The genes are TRBV19 and TRBJ2-2; TRBD1 matches 7 bases. Trimming removed 7 bases from V and 4 bases from J; junction bases left unmatched: 6. The germline gives CDR1 LNHDA, CDR2 SQIVND (reference sequence). The CDR3 consists of 14 residues. The CDR3 is CASNTGVSTGELFF. CDR3 DNA: TGTGCCAGTAATACAGGGGTGAGCACCGGGGAGCTGTTTTTT.

V and J are TRBV9 and TRBJ2-3, with TRBD1 identical over 9 bases. The CDR3 loop spans 16 amino acids. Germline V gene lookup returns CDR1 SGDLS and CDR2 YYNGEE. The junction had 6 bases not matched to a gene; V was cut back by 3 bases and J by 1 base. The CDR3, as DNA: TGTGCCAGCAGCGGGTTGACAGGGGGAGGCACAGATACGCAGTATTTT. It yields the protein CASSGLTGGGTDTQYF. Complete variable domain (other parts from reference TRBV9 and TRBJ2-3): DSGVTQTPKHLITATGQRVTLRCSPRSGDLSVYWYQQSLDQGLQFLIQYYNGEERAKGNILERFSAQQFPDLHSELNLSSLELGDSALYFCASSGLTGGGTDTQYFGPGTRLTVL.

This sequence joins TRBV6-5 and TRBJ2-3; D is undetermined. The V gene's germline CDR1 is MNHEY and CDR2 SVGAGI. V lost 5 bases to trimming and J lost 13 bases, with 22 bases between them. This CDR3 is built from 14 residues. The CDR3 DNA reads as TGTGCCAGCAGTCTGGGCGTAAGGCACCAGGAGAAGTATTTT. Amino acid sequence: CASSLGVRHQEKYF.

The rearrangement joins TRBV3-1 (or the pseudogene TRBV3-2) to TRBJ2-3; 9 bases line up with TRBD2. V gave up 0 bases and J gave up 7 bases; unmatched junction bases: 11. Germline loops: CDR1 LGHDT, CDR2 YNNKEL (reference sequence). CDR3 length equals 17 residues. The CDR3 sequence is CASSQDRGGGAMNTQYF. For the CDR3, the DNA is TGTGCCAGCAGCCAAGATCGGGGCGGGGGGGCCATGAATACGCAGTATTTT.

The V call is TRBV5-6, the J call TRBJ1-2, with 8 bases identical to TRBD1. The CDR3 runs 14 residues. Trimming took 4 bases from V and 4 from J; bases not matched to a gene: 6. Germline V gene sequence: CDR1 SGHDT, CDR2 YYEEEE. The CDR3 is CASSAGQGTYGYTF. CDR3 in DNA: TGTGCCAGCAGCGCCGGACAGGGAACCTATGGCTACACCTTC.

This clone was detected once. J is TRBJ2-7 and V is TRBV12-3 or TRBV12-4, with D perhaps given as TRBD1 or TRBD2 (5 bases each). CDR3 length equals 13 residues. V was shortened by 6 bases and J by 7 bases, with 16 bases between the two germline ends. CDR3 residues: CASSPGTSSEQYF. CDR3 DNA sequence: TGTGCCAGCAGCCCCGGGACGTCGAGTGAGCAGTACTTC.

The chain links TRBV5-1 to TRBJ2-7, with 11 positions matching TRBD1. Trimming cost V 2 bases and J 4 bases; bases outside gene matches: 8. The CDR3 has 16 residues. CDR1 is SGHRS and CDR2 is YFSETQ in the germline V gene. The CDR3: CASSLNTGTGGYEQYF. The CDR3, as DNA: TGCGCCAGCAGCTTAAACACCGGGACAGGGGGGTACGAGCAGTACTTC. The complete variable domain, with remaining parts taken from reference TRBV5-1 and TRBJ2-7, reads KAGVTQTPRYLIKTRGQQVTLSCSPISGHRSVSWYQQTPGQGLQFLFEYFSETQRNKGNFPGRFSGRQFSNSRSEMNVSTLELGDSALYLCASSLNTGTGGYEQYFGPGTRLTVT.

The chain has TRBV9 and TRBJ2-5, with a weak D call TRBD2 (5 bases). This CDR3 region has 14 residues. Germline V gene lookup returns CDR1 SGDLS and CDR2 YYNGEE. V was clipped by 0 bases and J by 2 bases, with 8 bases between them. Here the CDR3 reads CASSVVGGQETQYF. The CDR3 coding sequence is TGTGCCAGCAGCGTAGTGGGCGGGCAAGAGACCCAGTACTTC.

This chain connects TRBV5-1 to TRBJ1-1; the D gene is possibly TRBD1 (6 bases). The CDR3 runs to 14 residues. The germline V and J ends were trimmed by 0 bases and 3 bases, with 9 bases remaining between them. Germline lookup yields CDR1 SGHRS and CDR2 YFSETQ. Here the CDR3 reads CASSLEGGYTEAFF. CDR3 DNA: TGCGCCAGCAGCTTGGAAGGGGGGTACACTGAAGCTTTCTTT.

The rearrangement joins TRBV6-2 or TRBV6-3 to TRBJ2-5, with 11 bases identical to TRBD2. The CDR3 consists of 15 residues. CDR1 and CDR2 (germline): MNHEY, SVGEGT. Losses at the gene ends were 6 bases for V and 4 bases for J; bases not matched to a gene: 7. The CDR3 reads CASSPIAGGRETQYF. CDR3 nucleotides: TGTGCCAGCAGCCCAATAGCGGGAGGGAGAGAGACCCAGTACTTC.

This sequence joins TRBV9 and TRBJ2-3, with 16 bases aligning to TRBD2. The CDR3 totals 21 residues. Per germline, CDR1 SGDLS and CDR2 YYNGEE. Losses at the gene ends were 2 bases for V and 0 bases for J; bases not matched to a gene: 12. CDR3 DNA: TGTGCCAGCAGCGTTTCGCCGGGACTAGCGGGAGGGCACCGGAGCACAGATACGCAGTATTTT. This encodes CASSVSPGLAGGHRSTDTQYF.

This clone has more than one count but fewer than ten. The gene calls are TRBV7-9 and TRBJ2-3, with D possibly matching TRBD1 (6 bases). V lost 5 bases to trimming and J lost 4 bases, with 16 bases between them. CDR1 and CDR2 (germline): SEHNR, FQNEAQ (reference sequence). CDR3 length: 15 amino acids. CDR3 sequence: CASSQGQNYADTQYF. Written as DNA, the CDR3 is TGTGCCAGCAGCCAGGGACAAAATTACGCAGATACGCAGTATTTT.

The chain links TRBV6-4 to TRBJ2-7, with D unclear. In germline, CDR1 is MRHNA, CDR2 SNTAGT. The CDR3 covers 9 residues. Deletions cut 7 bases from V and 5 bases from J, with 3 bases between. DNA of the CDR3: TGTGCCAGCATCCACGAGCAGTACTTC. It is translated as CASIHEQYF.

This chain connects TRBV9 to TRBJ2-5; weak D call: TRBD2 (5 bases). Trimming removed 2 bases from V and 4 bases from J, with 18 bases in between. CDR1 SGDLS and CDR2 YYNGEE come from the germline V gene. The CDR3 runs 16 residues. CDR3 sequence: CASSVSGGIYGETQYF. Written as DNA, the CDR3 is TGTGCCAGCAGCGTGTCAGGAGGAATTTACGGAGAGACCCAGTACTTC.

V and J are TRBV9 and TRBJ1-1, with TRBD1 as a possible D gene (5 bases). V was pared by 0 bases and J by 1 base, with 7 bases between. This CDR3 contains 14 residues. Germline V gene sequence: CDR1 SGDLS, CDR2 YYNGEE. The CDR3 DNA sequence: TGTGCCAGCAGCGTAGTCGGGGGGAACACTGAAGCTTTCTTT. Translated, it gives CASSVVGGNTEAFF.

This clone has just a few counts. This chain uses TRBV28 with TRBJ1-4; D is possibly TRBD1 (5 bases). The CDR3 length is 16 residues. The ends were cut back, 7 bases at V and 4 bases at J, with 19 bases in the middle. From germline, CDR1 is MDHEN and CDR2 SYDVKM. The CDR3 here is CASTTSGQGLNEKLFF. CDR3 bases: TGTGCCAGCACCACTTCCGGGCAGGGCCTTAATGAAAAACTGTTTTTT.

The chain has TRBV4-2 and TRBJ2-7; 11 bases are shared with TRBD1. V shed 1 base, J shed 3 bases, and the junction held 2 bases outside the gene matches. Looked up from germline, CDR1 is LGHNA and CDR2 is YNFKEQ. The CDR3 sequence is 15 residues long. The CDR3 bases are TGTGCCAGCAGCCAAGGGACAGGGGGCCTCTACGAGCAGTACTTC. As protein: CASSQGTGGLYEQYF.

CDR3: CASSTGLAGIRTDTQYF. CDR3 DNA sequence: TGTGCCAGCAGCACCGGACTAGCGGGCATACGCACAGATACGCAGTATTTT. The chain combines TRBV7-2 with TRBJ2-3, with 11 bases lining up with TRBD2. Trimming at V came to 5 bases and at J to 1 base, leaving 8 bases not matched to a gene. The CDR3 is 17 residues long. Per the germline V gene, CDR1 is SGHTA and CDR2 is FQGNSA. The entire variable domain, with the rest obtained from reference TRBV7-2 and TRBJ2-3, is as follows: GAGVSQSPSNKVTEKGKDVELRCDPISGHTALYWYRQSLGQGLEFLIYFQGNSAPDKSGLPSDRFSAERTGGSVSTLTIQRTQQEDSAVYLCASSTGLAGIRTDTQYFGPGTRLTVL.